This T cell receptor (beta chain) was identified during a study of blood T cell repertoires in COVID-19. Study at large: COVID-19 samples from acute and convalescent phases originated in the United States, Italy and Spain. PBMCs, B-cell-depleted T cells, or T cells provided the cDNA or gDNA that made up the material.

Authors' processing steps: It was from reference gene primer amplification that nucleated cell counts were estimated. Sequencing used immunoSEQ multiplex PCR; TCRdb keeps in-frame clones, though not all of them. D and trimming come from the DNA, and the V and J calls and clone size come from that table. The sample consists of about 86,000 clones, 65% to 85% of them appearing once. V was shortened by 2 bases and J by 10 bases, with 11 bases between the two germline ends. Per the germline V gene, CDR1 is MNHNS and CDR2 is SASEGT. This CDR3 spans 13 amino acids. The clonotype originates from a man between 65 and 79 years old with acute or convalescent COVID-19. The chain combines TRBV6-1 with TRBJ1-4; D unresolved. Sequencing used peripheral blood. CDR3: CASSELRRGKLFF. The CDR3 DNA follows: TGTGCCAGCAGTGAATTGCGCCGGGGAAAACTGTTTTTT.